These 2 T cell receptor beta chains originate from one sample sequenced in a study of blood T cell repertoires in COVID-19. Sequenced by immunoSEQ multiplex PCR; TCRdb stores in-frame clones only, minus some. The sample lists some 230,000 clones; roughly four fifths were seen once. Sequencing was performed on peripheral blood. These receptors were obtained from a woman aged 55-69 years with acute or convalescent COVID-19.

The V gene is TRBV5-4, the J gene TRBJ2-3, with 14 bases identical to TRBD2. The J segment lost 1 base and the V segment lost 4 bases, leaving 8 bases of the junction unmatched. This CDR3 is built from 18 residues. CDR1 is SGHNT, CDR2 YYREEE, per germline (reference sequence). DNA for the CDR3: TGTGCCAGCAGCATGGGACTAGCGGGGGTAACTGGCACAGATACGCAGTATTTT. Translated: CASSMGLAGVTGTDTQYF.

V is TRBV7-2 and J is TRBJ1-2; D call uncertain. This CDR3 contains 15 residues. Germline-derived CDR1 and CDR2 are SGHTA and FQGNSA. Trimming shortened V by 2 bases and J by 0 bases, and 10 bases separated the two germline ends. This chain's CDR3 is CASSLSMAANYGYTF. The CDR3 nucleotides read TGTGCCAGCAGCTTATCGATGGCAGCTAACTATGGCTACACCTTC.